This T cell receptor (beta chain) is drawn from a study of Graves' ophthalmopathy and Graves' hyperthyroidism. Study-wide context: The collection of peripheral blood took place at initial diagnosis, before any treatment.

This clonotype was seen repeatedly, ten times or more. Trimming took 0 bases from V and 3 from J; bases not matched to a gene: 8. In germline, CDR1 is SNHLY, CDR2 FYNNEI. The CDR3 length is 16 residues. Amplification from RNA transcripts yielded the TCR beta CDR3 regions. Second-round multiplex PCR followed a first-round RT-PCR using HTBI primers. Each CDR3 protein is one row after TCRdb ran MiXCR on the multiplex PCR reads. This table holds hundreds of thousands of distinct CDR3 sequences, 14% found once. Sequencing used blood. This TCR derives from a woman in her twenties or thirties with Graves' ophthalmopathy. The chain combines TRBV2 with TRBJ2-7; 7 bases are shared with TRBD2. The CDR3 DNA reads as TGTGCCAGCAGTGAAGCGCAGACTAGCTTTATCTACGAGCAGTACTTC. Amino acids: CASSEAQTSFIYEQYF.